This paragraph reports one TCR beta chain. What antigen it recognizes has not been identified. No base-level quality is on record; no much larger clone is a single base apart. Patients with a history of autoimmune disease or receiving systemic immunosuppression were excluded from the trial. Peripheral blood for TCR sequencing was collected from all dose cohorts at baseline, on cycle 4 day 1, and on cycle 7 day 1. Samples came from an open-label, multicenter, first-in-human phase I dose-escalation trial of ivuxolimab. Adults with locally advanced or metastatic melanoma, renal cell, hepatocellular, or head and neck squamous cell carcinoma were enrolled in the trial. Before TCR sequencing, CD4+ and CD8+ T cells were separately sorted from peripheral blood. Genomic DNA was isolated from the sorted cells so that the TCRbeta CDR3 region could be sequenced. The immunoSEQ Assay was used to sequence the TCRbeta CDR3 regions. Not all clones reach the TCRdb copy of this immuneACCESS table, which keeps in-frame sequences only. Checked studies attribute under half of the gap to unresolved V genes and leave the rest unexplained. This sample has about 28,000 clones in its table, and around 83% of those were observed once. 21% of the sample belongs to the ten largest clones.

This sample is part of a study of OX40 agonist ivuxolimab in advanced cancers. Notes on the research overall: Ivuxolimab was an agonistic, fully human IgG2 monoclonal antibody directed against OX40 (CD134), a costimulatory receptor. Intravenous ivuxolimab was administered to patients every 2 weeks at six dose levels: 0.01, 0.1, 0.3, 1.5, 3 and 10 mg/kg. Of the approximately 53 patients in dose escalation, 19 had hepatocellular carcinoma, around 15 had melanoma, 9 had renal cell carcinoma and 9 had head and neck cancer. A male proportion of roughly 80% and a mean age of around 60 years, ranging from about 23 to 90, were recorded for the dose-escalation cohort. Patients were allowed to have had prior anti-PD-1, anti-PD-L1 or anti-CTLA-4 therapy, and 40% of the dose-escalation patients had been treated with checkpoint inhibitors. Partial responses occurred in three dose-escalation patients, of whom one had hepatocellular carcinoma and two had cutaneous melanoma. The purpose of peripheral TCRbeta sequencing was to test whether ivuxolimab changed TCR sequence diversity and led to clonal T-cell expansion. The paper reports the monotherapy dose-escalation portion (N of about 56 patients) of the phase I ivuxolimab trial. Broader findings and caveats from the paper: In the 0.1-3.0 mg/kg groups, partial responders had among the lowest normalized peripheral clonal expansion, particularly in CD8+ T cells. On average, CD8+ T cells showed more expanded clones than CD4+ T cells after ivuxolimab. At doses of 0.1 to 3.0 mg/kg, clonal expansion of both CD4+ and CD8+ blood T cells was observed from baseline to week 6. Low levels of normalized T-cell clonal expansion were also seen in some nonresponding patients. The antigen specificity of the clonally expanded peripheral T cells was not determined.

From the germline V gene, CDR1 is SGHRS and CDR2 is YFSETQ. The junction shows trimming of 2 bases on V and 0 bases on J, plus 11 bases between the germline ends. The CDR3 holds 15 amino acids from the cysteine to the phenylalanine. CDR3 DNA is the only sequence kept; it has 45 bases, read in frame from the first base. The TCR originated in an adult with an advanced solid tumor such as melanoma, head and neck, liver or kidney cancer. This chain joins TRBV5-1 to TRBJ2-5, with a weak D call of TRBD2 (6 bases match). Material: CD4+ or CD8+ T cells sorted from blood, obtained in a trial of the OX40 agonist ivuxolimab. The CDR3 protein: CASSFSGVNQETQYF. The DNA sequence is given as TGCGCCAGCAGCTTTTCGGGGGTAAACCAAGAGACCCAGTACTTC.